This note documents a single TCR beta chain sequence. What it recognizes is unknown. CDR3 length equals 15 residues. Germline trimming cut 2 bases from V and 9 bases from J; bases unmatched to any gene: 7. From germline, CDR1 is SNHLY and CDR2 FYNNEI. Noted treatment: oral pan-JAK inhibitor, 5-10 mg twice daily. Peripheral blood samples and lesional scalp punch biopsies were obtained from alopecia areata patients. This specimen comes from a study of CD8+ T cells in alopecia areata. Study findings and constraints: Higher clonality was seen in lesional scalp than in normal scalp, especially in alopecia totalis/universalis.

cDNA prepared by RNA extraction and subsequent reverse transcription served as the template for sequencing. Assay: immunoSEQ multiplex PCR; the TCRdb copy retains only in-frame clones and omits some. The sample records 200,000 to 250,000 clones, under 70% being singletons. The source of this sequence is a human donor with alopecia areata. The sequencing used CD4+ T cells sorted from blood, collected at week 4, from a patient treated with tofacitinib. V and J are TRBV2 and TRBJ1-4; the match to TRBD1 covers 9 bases. The CDR3 is CASSESGTGGQKLFF. As DNA, the CDR3 is TGTGCCAGCAGTGAAAGTGGTACAGGGGGCCAAAAACTGTTTTTT. Together with reference TRBV2 and TRBJ1-4, the CDR3 gives the full variable domain: EPEVTQTPSHQVTQMGQEVILRCVPISNHLYFYWYRQILGQKVEFLVSFYNNEISEKSEIFDDQFSVERPDGSNFTLKIRSTKLEDSAMYFCASSESGTGGQKLFFGSGTQLSVL.